The present T cell receptor beta chain was sequenced within a study of cytomegalovirus exposure and HLA in healthy donors (dated by TCRdb to 2015 to 2018). Background for the entire study: In an earlier analysis of 450 to 750 of the donors, less than 350 Gb of sequence data and just under 120 million unique TCR beta sequences from roughly 180 million T cells were reported. The T cell repertoires of 700 or so subjects were profiled by immunosequencing and related to cytomegalovirus serostatus. In addition to the first cohort of several hundred subjects, a separate validation cohort of over 90 different subjects was used. Four to six DR-DQ haplotypes were handled as single units for association and clustering, since linkage in the cohort was strong. The study aimed to test whether cataloging public T cell receptors could reveal signatures of past pathogen exposure. Donor age, sex, ethnicity and CMV serostatus were compiled together with the repertoire data. A later analysis re-examined previously published TCR beta repertoires from more than 600 donors and added high-resolution HLA genotyping to investigate patterns of TCR occurrence. An earlier analysis of 587 of the donors used high-throughput TCR beta sequencing to judge whether each TCR beta V gene segment behaved as functional or pseudogenic. The study combined high-throughput TCR immunosequencing, statistical association of individual TCRs with disease status, and machine learning to predict cytomegalovirus infection status. About 280 gigabases of sequencing data and around 85 million unique TCR sequences made up an early release that covered fewer than 650 HLA-typed donors. In a later genetic analysis, genome-wide SNP genotypes for about 55% of the roughly 670 donors were used, and that subset was treated as a discovery cohort. Among the approximately 430 genotyped donors, about 85% belonged to the genetic ancestry cluster associated with self-reported Caucasian donors. All discovery cohort repertoires had been generated on a single sequencing platform. Among almost 400 genotyped donors of the cohort, an average of around 240,000 unique TCR beta nucleotide sequences were sequenced per donor, 15% to 20% of them non-productive. The later analysis used no new phenotypic data to find candidate immune exposures, relying instead on TCR beta sequences and their occurrence across donors. Typing coverage differed by locus: A, B, C, DRB1 and DQB1 were typed in about 620-630 donors, DQA1 in about 500, DPA1 in some 610, and DPB1 in just under 490. Class I and class II HLA loci were covered by the typing at four-digit resolution.

In total, just over 650 healthy bone marrow donors made up the cohort. At the time of sampling, all cohort members were nominally healthy, though unrecorded immune exposures were likely present. The donor tested CMV seronegative and was one of the 352 seronegative cohort members. Every donor gave a peripheral blood sample, and the peripheral blood mononuclear cells from that sample were used for TCR beta sequencing. The Qiagen DNeasy Blood Extraction Kit was used to extract genomic DNA from the blood cell samples. Spanning cysteine to phenylalanine, the CDR3 consists of 16 amino acids. Just the 48-base CDR3 DNA is kept, in frame starting at base 1. The germline V gene (reference sequence) supplies CDR1 MNHEY and CDR2 SMNVEV. Relative to germline, V is missing 4 bases and J is missing 2 bases, with 10 bases of the junction outside any gene match. Overall results and qualifications from the work: Broadly in line with IMGT annotations, most TCR beta V segments showed up in productive rearrangements about 87% or about 30% of the time in an earlier analysis of under 700 of the donors. Strong co-occurrence of HLA alleles, especially DR and DQ, made assigning TCR associations to individual alleles difficult. Cytomegalovirus status was reported to be diagnosed by the classifier with high specificity and sensitivity in both the original and validation cohorts. Most CMV-associated TCR beta chains appeared to be HLA-restricted in a later analysis, and the HLA associations seemed to be driven largely by CMV exposure. A total of 150 to 200 TCR beta chains were listed by the study as associated with cytomegalovirus. A later genetic analysis associated a missense DCLRE1C variant with V-gene and J-gene trimming of TCR beta chains, and an independent cohort replicated the association. A later analysis found that HLA-associated TCR beta chains were more clonally expanded and had lower generation probabilities than equally common non-associated chains. Correlated functional status among segregating V segments might reflect linkage disequilibrium, but an unknown experimental factor could not be ruled out. A cluster of highly shared sequence variants was judged likely to be a technical artifact of the sequencing pipeline. In vitro tests confirmed that a few of the cytomegalovirus-associated TCR beta chains recognize cytomegalovirus antigens. Because HLA typing was unavailable for some donors at each locus, only the typed subset was used in association tests. According to a later analysis, parvovirus B19, influenza, CMV and Epstein-Barr virus appeared linked to several top co-occurrence clusters. About 15 rarely observed V segments, including chromosome 9 orphons, were excluded from the earlier analysis of approximately 500 of the donors because counts were too low. This cohort had only TCR beta chains sequenced, and the lack of alpha or paired-chain data limited which features could be detected. In a later analysis, around 17,000 TCR beta sequences were associated with specific HLA alleles at a false discovery rate of 0.05. A further reported finding was that TCR beta sequences accurately predicted the HLA-A and HLA-B alleles for most subjects in the first cohort. CMV serostatus was the only immune exposure information available for the cohort. It was suggested by the authors that the approach could potentially be generalized to other disease states and immunological phenotypes. Most TCR sequences were seen in very few donors, while some public TCRs were found in many individuals. Roughly uniform sequencing depth across donors was assumed in presence/absence analyses, although this assumption may not hold. A later genetic analysis reported fewer N-insertions in productive TCRs among donors in an Asian-associated ancestry cluster than the roughly 620-donor mean. Some IMGT-functional V segments, including TRBV6-2 and TRBV6-3, could not be told apart with the 87-base-pair reads, so those segments were excluded. According to a later analysis, TCR association rates differed among HLA loci, with DRB1 alleles showing the most associated TCRs and HLA-C alleles showing the fewest.

Of note for this clone: Its recognized antigen is unknown. Base quality data are lacking; no much larger clone is found one base away.

The library was produced with the immunoSEQ multiplex PCR assay. For the multiplex PCR, a mixture combining 60 forward primers for TCR Vbeta segments and 13 reverse primers for TCR Jbeta segments was used. The CDR3 region of rearranged TCR beta genes was amplified from genomic DNA by a multiplex PCR assay. The Illumina HiSeq System was used to sequence the amplified TCR beta libraries as 87-base-pair reads. For the original study's pipeline: A later analysis tallied roughly 80 million unique TCR beta chains across the 666 repertoires, and about 12 million of those chains were shared by two or more donors. A nearest-neighbor algorithm error-corrected the raw reads and collapsed the reads into unique sequences, merging closely related sequences to remove PCR and sequencing errors. CDR3 sequences were aligned to IMGT reference sequences to assign V, D and J gene segments. For a sequence to be retained, a match of at least six nucleotides to both a V gene segment and a J gene segment was required. Rearrangements were classified as productive when the CDR3 lacked stop codons and remained in frame with V and J, and all other rearrangements were classified as non-productive. CDR3 was defined according to IMGT convention as the region running from the second conserved V-encoded cysteine to the conserved J-encoded phenylalanine. The earlier analysis of about 570 of the donors excluded any sequence lacking an unambiguous match to a single V gene segment. An earlier analysis of over 450 of the donors classified V segments as functional when productive rearrangements were above 56.7% and as segregating when the standard deviation between donors was above 5%. A statistical classification framework was built for diagnosing cytomegalovirus status from the catalog of TCR beta chain sequences. V and J gene assignment, in a later analysis, came from comparing TCR nucleotide sequences with IMGT/GENE-DB human TR gene sequences. The TCRdist pipeline was used in a later analysis to assign CDR3 sequences and most-parsimonious VDJ recombination scenarios. A later analysis defined each TCR beta chain by its CDR3 amino acid sequence plus V-gene family, and excluded reads lacking a unique V-gene family. In a later analysis, 500 to 700 highly shared, low-generation-probability nucleotide sequences were removed to address suspected cross-contamination and a sequencing artifact. For each public chain, a later analysis derived a clonal expansion index from normalized ranks of inferred template counts within each repertoire. A later analysis computed generation probabilities with a VDJ recombination model fitted to out-of-frame rearrangements, and checked the results against IGoR. In a later analysis, TCR-TCR, TCR-HLA and TCR-CMV co-occurrence was scored with hypergeometric tests, and a repertoire-size bias correction was applied to TCR pairs. To estimate false discovery rates, a later analysis permuted the HLA or CMV assignments 20 times. In a later analysis, co-occurring TCRs were grouped using DBSCAN, and TCRdist sequence similarity was added for clustering within HLA-allele-positive subsets. Co-occurrence clustering excluded repertoires with fewer than 30,000 or more than 120,000 public chains, plus five with anomalous nucleotide sharing. Imported from immuneACCESS, the table was reduced by TCRdb to in-frame sequences with V and J called. These copies leave out some clones; in studies compared against another copy, an unresolved V gene accounts for under half, and the cause of the remainder is not known. That table is the source of V, J and clone size, and D and trimming were worked out from the DNA. This sample holds some 120,000 clones; around 74% were observed only once. 1.6% of the sample lies in the top ten.

The TCR comes from a woman in her late teens or twenties in good health and CMV-seronegative. This chain joins TRBV27 to TRBJ1-2, and TRBD1 matches 7 of the central bases. Material for sequencing was PBMCs. For the CDR3, the sequence is CASSSFGRQGNYGYTF. In nucleotide form, the sequence is TGTGCCAGCAGTTCATTCGGGAGACAGGGAAACTATGGCTACACCTTC.